The 3 T cell receptor beta chains listed next were all sequenced from one sample in a study of blood T cell repertoires in COVID-19. This table comes from immunoSEQ multiplex PCR, and its TCRdb copy is limited to in-frame clones, with some not included. The table shows about 68,000 clones, with around 85% occurring only once. Sequencing was done on a sample of peripheral blood. These receptors originate from a man in his fifties with acute or convalescent COVID-19.

The gene calls are TRBV7-8 and TRBJ2-1; 13 bases agree with TRBD2. The germline CDR1 and CDR2 sequences are SGHVS and FQNEAQ. Losses at the gene ends were 5 bases for V and 2 bases for J; bases not matched to a gene: 15. This CDR3 region has 20 residues. CDR3: CASSIPRTSGGALTYNEQFF. The CDR3 DNA reads as TGTGCCAGCAGCATTCCACGCACTAGCGGGGGGGCTCTTACCTACAATGAGCAGTTCTTC. Full variable domain (missing parts from reference TRBV7-8 and TRBJ2-1): GAGVSQSPRYKVAKRGQDVALRCDPISGHVSLFWYQQALGQGPEFLTYFQNEAQLDKSGLPSDRFFAERPEGSVSTLKIQRTQQEDSAVYLCASSIPRTSGGALTYNEQFFGPGTRLTVL.

The chain carries TRBV18 and TRBJ2-5; 11 nucleotides align to TRBD2. Germline-derived CDR1 and CDR2 are KGHSH and LQKENI. The CDR3 spans 16 residues. Trimming removed 9 bases from V and 2 bases from J; junction bases left unmatched: 11. This chain's CDR3 is CASTSGTSGVQETQYF. As DNA, the CDR3 is TGTGCCAGTACATCCGGGACTAGCGGCGTACAAGAGACCCAGTACTTC.

J is TRBJ1-1 and V is TRBV19; D is unresolved. The V and J ends lost 6 bases and 8 bases respectively, with 22 bases between them. Germline V gene lookup returns CDR1 LNHDA and CDR2 SQIVND (reference sequence). The CDR3 is made up of 15 amino acids. The DNA for the CDR3 is TGTGCCAGTAGGAGGTTGGGGTACCTCGGGGTCGAAGCTTTCTTT. Amino acid sequence: CASRRLGYLGVEAFF.